These 21 T cell receptor beta chains were all obtained from the same sample, sequenced in a study of blood T cell repertoires in COVID-19. Here immunoSEQ multiplex PCR was the method, and the copy in TCRdb shows in-frame clones only, minus some. The sample lists under 200,000 clones, 80% occurring once. The sample consisted of peripheral blood. These receptors originate from a man aged 55 to 70 with acute or convalescent COVID-19.

V is TRBV19 and J is TRBJ2-1; D remains unclear. Between the trimmed V and J ends, which lost 1 base and 0 bases, there was a span of 19 bases. Germline CDR1 reads LNHDA; CDR2 reads SQIVND (reference sequence). This CDR3 is built from 19 residues. CDR3 loop: CASSIGARRSLSSYNEQFF. DNA of the CDR3: TGTGCCAGTAGTATAGGGGCCCGACGTTCCCTGAGCTCCTACAATGAGCAGTTCTTC.

The rearrangement uses TRBV19 and TRBJ2-4, with D maybe TRBD1 (5 bases). V was pared by 3 bases and J by 0 bases, with 21 bases between. The CDR3 spans 19 residues. Germline V CDR1 and CDR2: LNHDA, SQIVND (reference sequence). The CDR3 DNA follows: TGTGCCAGTAGTATTCAGGGCTCATCGTTTGACATAGCCAAAAACATTCAGTACTTC. It is translated as CASSIQGSSFDIAKNIQYF.

J is TRBJ2-2 and V is TRBV28, with 9 bases identical to TRBD2. This CDR3 is built from 14 residues. V was clipped by 11 bases and J by 1 base; unmatched bases: 5. CDR1 is MDHEN and CDR2 is SYDVKM in the germline V gene. CDR3 nucleotides: TGTGCCCGCCTGCGGGGGGGGAACACCGGGGAGCTGTTTTTT. Its translation is CARLRGGNTGELFF. The entire variable domain, with the rest obtained from reference TRBV28 and TRBJ2-2, is as follows: DVKVTQSSRYLVKRTGEKVFLECVQDMDHENMFWYRQDPGLGLRLIYFSYDVKMKEKGDIPEGYSVSREKKERFSLILESASTNQTSMYLCARLRGGNTGELFFGEGSRLTVL.

The chain recombines TRBV7-2 with TRBJ1-5, with 12 bases aligning to TRBD1. From germline, CDR1 is SGHTA and CDR2 FQGNSA. V was clipped by 5 bases and J by 7 bases; unmatched bases: 9. The CDR3 has 16 residues. The CDR3 protein is CASSGWDRGRIQPQHF. CDR3 in DNA: TGTGCCAGCAGCGGGTGGGACAGGGGGCGCATCCAGCCCCAGCATTTT.

The chain links TRBV4-2 to TRBJ2-1; 10 bases match TRBD2. The CDR3 totals 17 residues. Germline trimming cut 4 bases from V and 5 bases from J; bases unmatched to any gene: 11. Per germline, CDR1 LGHNA and CDR2 YNFKEQ. The CDR3 loop is CASSPRLLAGVNNEQFF. For the CDR3, the DNA is TGTGCCAGCAGCCCCCGCCTCCTAGCGGGGGTTAACAATGAGCAGTTCTTC.

The J gene is TRBJ1-3, the V gene TRBV29-1, with TRBD1 matching 7 bases. CDR3 length equals 16 residues. Germline CDR1 and CDR2: SQVTM and ANQGSEA. The V segment lost 7 bases and the J segment 2 bases; nucleotides outside the gene matches: 14. This CDR3 is CSALGQLNEAGNTIYF. Here the CDR3 DNA reads TGCAGCGCTCTGGGACAGTTGAACGAGGCTGGAAACACCATATATTTT.

On this clone: This same CDR3 is encoded by further DNA sequences in the sample. The gene calls are TRBV15 and TRBJ2-1; 8 bases are a match to TRBD2. The CDR3 length is 12 residues. The V and J ends lost 3 bases and 13 bases, in that order; junction bases with no gene match: 5. Germline V gene sequence: CDR1 LNHNV, CDR2 YYDKDF (reference sequence). CDR3 sequence: CATSRSTSAQFF. The CDR3 bases are TGTGCCACCAGCAGGTCGACTAGCGCACAGTTCTTC.

The chain combines TRBV30 with TRBJ2-1, with a possible D match to TRBD2 (5 bases). Between the trimmed V and J ends, which lost 2 bases and 2 bases, there was a span of 13 bases. This CDR3 region has 15 residues. The germline V gene encodes CDR1 GTSNPN and CDR2 SVGIG (reference sequence). The CDR3 reads CAWSPERRPYNEQFF. CDR3 sequence (DNA): TGTGCCTGGAGTCCGGAGCGGAGACCCTACAATGAGCAGTTCTTC.

In regard to this clone: This specimen includes other DNA sequences encoding the same CDR3. V and J are TRBV7-3 and TRBJ1-1; TRBD1 is a possible D gene (6 bases). The CDR3 covers 13 residues. The germline gives CDR1 SGHTA, CDR2 FQGTGA. V was pared by 5 bases and J by 1 base, with 8 bases between. The CDR3 is CASSPGQNTEAFF. CDR3 nucleotides: TGTGCCAGCAGCCCGGGACAGAACACTGAAGCTTTCTTT.

This clone was counted only a few times. The V gene is TRBV7-9, the J gene TRBJ2-3, with no clear D. Germline V gene sequence: CDR1 SEHNR, CDR2 FQNEAQ (reference sequence). This CDR3 is built from 14 residues. V was shortened by 4 bases and J by 3 bases, with 11 bases between the two germline ends. The CDR3 sequence is CASSSKEKTDTQYF. In nucleotides, the CDR3 is TGTGCCAGCAGCTCGAAGGAGAAAACAGATACGCAGTATTTT.

The J gene is TRBJ2-7, the V gene TRBV9; D is possibly TRBD1 (5 bases). V was cut by 0 bases and J by 2 bases, with 12 bases left in between. The CDR3 sequence is 15 residues long. Germline V CDR1 and CDR2: SGDLS, YYNGEE. The CDR3: CASSVGQGDTYEQYF. CDR3 sequence (DNA): TGTGCCAGCAGCGTAGGGCAGGGCGACACCTACGAGCAGTACTTC. The variable domain in full, completed from reference TRBV9 and TRBJ2-7, reads DSGVTQTPKHLITATGQRVTLRCSPRSGDLSVYWYQQSLDQGLQFLIQYYNGEERAKGNILERFSAQQFPDLHSELNLSSLELGDSALYFCASSVGQGDTYEQYFGPGTRLTVT.

The V call is TRBV6-5, the J call TRBJ2-2; 7 bases map to TRBD1. Germline assignment: CDR1 MNHEY and CDR2 SVGAGI. V gave up 0 bases and J gave up 0 bases; unmatched junction bases: 1. There are 16 residues in the CDR3. The CDR3 spells CASSYSGQANTGELFF. CDR3 DNA: TGTGCCAGCAGTTACTCAGGACAGGCGAACACCGGGGAGCTGTTTTTT.

A single count supports this clone. The rearrangement joins TRBV3-1 (or the pseudogene TRBV3-2) to TRBJ2-1, with 9 bases lining up with TRBD2. Losses at the gene ends were 1 base for V and 7 bases for J; bases not matched to a gene: 5. Germline V lookup: CDR1 LGHDT, CDR2 YNNKEL (reference sequence). The CDR3 contains 15 residues. The CDR3 is CASSQGGLARNEQFF. CDR3 coding DNA: TGTGCCAGCAGCCAAGGGGGACTAGCAAGGAATGAGCAGTTCTTC.

The chain links TRBV6-2 or TRBV6-3 to TRBJ1-2, with 7 bases identical to TRBD1. The germline V gene has CDR1 MNHEY and CDR2 SVGEGT. V shed 1 base, J shed 2 bases, and the junction held 7 bases outside the gene matches. This CDR3 is built from 16 residues. The CDR3 coding sequence is TGTGCCAGCAGTTACTACGTCGCCAGGGGGAACTATGGCTACACCTTC. This gives the protein CASSYYVARGNYGYTF.

The chain has TRBV7-9 and TRBJ1-2; 9 nucleotides line up with TRBD1. The junction had 6 bases not matched to a gene; V was cut back by 4 bases and J by 6 bases. Germline CDR1 and CDR2: SEHNR and FQNEAQ (reference sequence). The CDR3 spans 14 residues. DNA for the CDR3: TGTGCCAGCAGCTCGCCGGACAGGGGCGATGGCTACACCTTC. Encoded protein: CASSSPDRGDGYTF.

In its sample, this clone was seen many times. The chain combines TRBV10-3 with TRBJ2-2; 10 bases map to TRBD2. The CDR3 is 16 amino acids. In germline, CDR1 is ENHRY, CDR2 SYGVKD. V gave up 5 bases and J gave up 6 bases; unmatched junction bases: 9. The CDR3 protein is CAISPSLLAGAGELFF. Written as DNA, the CDR3 is TGTGCCATCAGTCCCTCCCTCCTAGCGGGGGCCGGGGAGCTGTTTTTT.

The chain couples TRBV10-1 to TRBJ2-2; D is undetermined. CDR1 WNHNN and CDR2 SYGVQD come from the germline V gene (reference sequence). The CDR3 is 13 amino acids. The germline V and J ends were trimmed by 4 bases and 2 bases, with 5 bases remaining between them. The CDR3 sequence is CASSGHNTGELFF. CDR3 DNA sequence: TGCGCCAGCAGTGGACATAACACCGGGGAGCTGTTTTTT.

This chain connects TRBV3-1 (or the pseudogene TRBV3-2) to TRBJ2-1; 13 nucleotides agree with TRBD2. Germline V lookup: CDR1 LGHDT, CDR2 YNNKEL (reference sequence). J lost 2 bases, V lost 4 bases, and 5 bases had no gene match. This CDR3 has 17 residues. The CDR3 spells CASSRGTSGVPYNEQFF. The DNA of the CDR3 is TGTGCCAGCAGCCGTGGGACTAGCGGGGTACCCTACAATGAGCAGTTCTTC.

Only a few counts were recorded for this clone. This chain connects TRBV7-2 to TRBJ1-2, with TRBD1 matching over 9 bases. This CDR3 spans 13 amino acids. J gave up 8 bases and V 5 bases, and 6 bases lay outside the gene matches. Germline V gives CDR1 SGHTA, CDR2 FQGNSA. The CDR3 loop is CASSAGTGTGYTF. DNA for the CDR3: TGTGCCAGCAGCGCCGGGACAGGGACAGGCTACACCTTC.

The chain joins TRBV10-2 to TRBJ2-2; 14 nucleotides line up with TRBD2. The CDR3 covers 16 residues. The germline V gene has CDR1 WSHSY and CDR2 SAAADI. J lost 7 bases, V lost 7 bases, and 8 bases had no gene match. The CDR3 reads CASTPTSGRVGGELFF. The CDR3, as DNA: TGCGCCAGCACTCCGACTAGCGGGAGGGTCGGCGGGGAGCTGTTTTTT.

The rearrangement joins TRBV6-5 to TRBJ1-3; TRBD1 matches at 11 bases. With V trimmed by 7 bases and J by 4 bases, 6 bases remained unmatched. CDR1 is MNHEY and CDR2 is SVGAGI in the germline V gene. The CDR3 is 15 residues long. This CDR3 reads CASTLGTGGGNTIYF. CDR3 DNA: TGTGCCAGCACCCTCGGGACAGGGGGAGGAAACACCATATATTTT.